This T cell receptor (beta chain) was recorded in a study of blood T cell repertoires in COVID-19. Turning to the study itself: Some COVID-19 samples were acute and others convalescent; all came from the United States, Italy and Spain. T cells, B-cell-depleted T cells, or PBMCs supplied cDNA or gDNA.

V lost 6 bases to trimming and J lost 3 bases, with 9 bases between them. The germline CDR1 and CDR2 sequences are MNHNY and SVGAGI (reference sequence). The CDR3 covers 12 residues. Authors' data handling: Estimation of nucleated cell counts was performed using reference gene primer amplification. Clones were read by immunoSEQ multiplex PCR, and TCRdb kept only the in-frame ones, dropping some. V and J calls and clone size come straight from that table; D and trimming were deduced from the DNA. The table lists roughly 99,000 clones, approximately 90% of them singletons. The sequencing input was peripheral blood. The receptor was isolated from a man aged 45-60 years with active or convalescent COVID-19. The gene calls are TRBV6-6 and TRBJ2-7, with D perhaps matching TRBD1 (5 bases). CDR3 nucleotide sequence: TGTGCCAGCAGCCCCAGGGTCTACGAGCAGTACTTC. Its protein is CASSPRVYEQYF.